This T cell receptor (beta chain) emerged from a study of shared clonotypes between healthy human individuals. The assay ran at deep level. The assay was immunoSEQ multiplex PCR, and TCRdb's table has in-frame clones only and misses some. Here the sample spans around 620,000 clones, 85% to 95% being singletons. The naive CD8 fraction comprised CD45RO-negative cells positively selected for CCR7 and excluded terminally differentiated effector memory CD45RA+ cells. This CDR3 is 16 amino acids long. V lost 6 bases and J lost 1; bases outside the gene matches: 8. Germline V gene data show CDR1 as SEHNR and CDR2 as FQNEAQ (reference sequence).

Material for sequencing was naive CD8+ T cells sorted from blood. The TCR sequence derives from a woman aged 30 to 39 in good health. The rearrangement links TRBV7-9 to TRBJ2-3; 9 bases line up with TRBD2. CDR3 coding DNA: TGTGCCAGCAGTTTCTCGGGACTAGCTGGCACAGATACGCAGTATTTT. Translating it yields CASSFSGLAGTDTQYF.